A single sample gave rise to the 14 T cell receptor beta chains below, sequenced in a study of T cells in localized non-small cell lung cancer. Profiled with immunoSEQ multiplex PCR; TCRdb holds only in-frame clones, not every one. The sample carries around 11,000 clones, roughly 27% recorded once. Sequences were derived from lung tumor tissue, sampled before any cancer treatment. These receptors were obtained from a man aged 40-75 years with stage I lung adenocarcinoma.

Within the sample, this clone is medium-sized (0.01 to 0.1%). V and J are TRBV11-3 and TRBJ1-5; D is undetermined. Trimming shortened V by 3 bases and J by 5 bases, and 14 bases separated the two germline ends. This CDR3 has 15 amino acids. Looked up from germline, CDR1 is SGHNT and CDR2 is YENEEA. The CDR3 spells CASSFGGPSHQPQHF. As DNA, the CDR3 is TGTGCCAGCAGCTTCGGAGGGCCGTCCCATCAGCCCCAGCATTTT. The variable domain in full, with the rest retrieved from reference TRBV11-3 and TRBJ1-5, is EAGVVQSPRYKIIEKKQPVAFWCNPISGHNTLYWYLQNLGQGPELLIRYENEEAVDDSQLPKDRFSAERLKGVDSTLKIQPAELGDSAVYLCASSFGGPSHQPQHFGDGTRLSIL.

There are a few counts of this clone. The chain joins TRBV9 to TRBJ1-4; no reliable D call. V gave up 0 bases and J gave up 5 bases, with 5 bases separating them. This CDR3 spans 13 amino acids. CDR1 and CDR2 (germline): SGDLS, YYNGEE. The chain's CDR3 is CASSVGLNEKLFF. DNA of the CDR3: TGTGCCAGCAGCGTAGGGCTGAATGAAAAACTGTTTTTT.

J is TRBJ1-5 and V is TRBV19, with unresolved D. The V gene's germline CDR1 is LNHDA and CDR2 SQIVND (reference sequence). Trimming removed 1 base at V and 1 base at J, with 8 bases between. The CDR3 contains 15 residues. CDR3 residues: CASSIGQLSNQPQHF. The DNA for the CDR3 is TGTGCCAGTAGTATAGGTCAACTAAGCAATCAGCCCCAGCATTTT.

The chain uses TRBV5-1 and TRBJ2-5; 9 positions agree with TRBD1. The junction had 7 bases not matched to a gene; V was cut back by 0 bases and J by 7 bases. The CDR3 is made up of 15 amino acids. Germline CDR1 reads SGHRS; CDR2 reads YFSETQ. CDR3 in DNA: TGCGCCAGCAGCTTGGGGGACAGGGAATGGGGGACCCAGTACTTC. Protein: CASSLGDREWGTQYF.

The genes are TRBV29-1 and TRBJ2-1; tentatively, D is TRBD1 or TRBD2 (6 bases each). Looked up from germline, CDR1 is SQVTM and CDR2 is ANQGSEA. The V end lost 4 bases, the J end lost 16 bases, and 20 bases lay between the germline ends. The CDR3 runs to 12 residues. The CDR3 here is CSVAPWDRGPFF. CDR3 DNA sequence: TGCAGCGTTGCCCCGTGGGATCGGGGGCCATTCTTC.

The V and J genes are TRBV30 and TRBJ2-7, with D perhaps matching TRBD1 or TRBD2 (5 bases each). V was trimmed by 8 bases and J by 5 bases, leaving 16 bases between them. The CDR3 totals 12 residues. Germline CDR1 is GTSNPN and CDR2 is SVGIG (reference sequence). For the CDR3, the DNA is TGTGCCGTTAAGGTCTGGGACCACGAGCAGTACTTC. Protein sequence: CAVKVWDHEQYF.

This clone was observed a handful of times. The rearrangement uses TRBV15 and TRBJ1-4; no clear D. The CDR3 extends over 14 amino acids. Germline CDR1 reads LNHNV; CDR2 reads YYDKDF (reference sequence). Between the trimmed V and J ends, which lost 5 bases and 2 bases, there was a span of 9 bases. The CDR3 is CATSPRVTNEKLFF. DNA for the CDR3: TGTGCCACCAGCCCCCGGGTGACTAATGAAAAACTGTTTTTT.

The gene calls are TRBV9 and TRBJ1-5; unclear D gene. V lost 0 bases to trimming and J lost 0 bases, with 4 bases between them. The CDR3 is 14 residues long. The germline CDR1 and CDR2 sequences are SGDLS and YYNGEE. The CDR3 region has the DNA TGTGCCAGCAGCGTAGAAGGTAGCAATCAGCCCCAGCATTTT. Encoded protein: CASSVEGSNQPQHF.

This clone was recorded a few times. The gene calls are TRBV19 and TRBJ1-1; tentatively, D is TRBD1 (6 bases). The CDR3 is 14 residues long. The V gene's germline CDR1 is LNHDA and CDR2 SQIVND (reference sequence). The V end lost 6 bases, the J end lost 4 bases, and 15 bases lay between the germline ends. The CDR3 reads CASSPQGGGTEAFF. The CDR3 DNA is TGTGCCAGTAGCCCACAGGGCGGGGGCACTGAAGCTTTCTTT. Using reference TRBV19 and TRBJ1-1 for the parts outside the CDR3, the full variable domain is DGGITQSPKYLFRKEGQNVTLSCEQNLNHDAMYWYRQDPGQGLRLIYYSQIVNDFQKGDIAEGYSVSREKKESFPLTVTSAQKNPTAFYLCASSPQGGGTEAFFGQGTRLTVV.

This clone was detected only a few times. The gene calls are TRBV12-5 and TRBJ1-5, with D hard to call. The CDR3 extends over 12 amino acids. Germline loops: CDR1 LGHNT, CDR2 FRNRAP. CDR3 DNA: TGTGCCAGTTCATATAGCAATCAGCCCCAGCATTTT. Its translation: CASSYSNQPQHF.

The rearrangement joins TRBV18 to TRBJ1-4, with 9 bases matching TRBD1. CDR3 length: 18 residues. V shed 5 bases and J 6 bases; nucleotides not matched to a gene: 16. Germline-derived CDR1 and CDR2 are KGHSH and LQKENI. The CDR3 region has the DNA TGTGCCAGCTCATTTCCTCCGGGACAGGGCCCAGTGGATGAAAAACTGTTTTTT. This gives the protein CASSFPPGQGPVDEKLFF.

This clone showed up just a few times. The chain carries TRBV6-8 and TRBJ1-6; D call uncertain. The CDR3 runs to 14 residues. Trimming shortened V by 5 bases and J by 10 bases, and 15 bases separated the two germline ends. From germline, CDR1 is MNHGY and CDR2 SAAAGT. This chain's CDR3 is CASSDYAGVSPLHF. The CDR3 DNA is TGTGCCAGCAGTGACTATGCCGGGGTGTCACCCCTCCACTTT.

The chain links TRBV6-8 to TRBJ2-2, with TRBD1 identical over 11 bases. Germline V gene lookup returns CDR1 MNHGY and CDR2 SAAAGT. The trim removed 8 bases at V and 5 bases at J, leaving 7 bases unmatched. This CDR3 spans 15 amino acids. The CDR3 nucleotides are TGTGCCAGCCGCCGAGGACAGGGGGCGACCGGGGAGCTGTTTTTT. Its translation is CASRRGQGATGELFF.

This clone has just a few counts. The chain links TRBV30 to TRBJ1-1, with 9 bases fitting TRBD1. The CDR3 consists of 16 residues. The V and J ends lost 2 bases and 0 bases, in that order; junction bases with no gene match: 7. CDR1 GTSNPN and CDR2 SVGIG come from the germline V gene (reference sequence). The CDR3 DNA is TGTGCCTGGAGTCCTGGGACAGGGTTCTTGAACACTGAAGCTTTCTTT. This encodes CAWSPGTGFLNTEAFF.